A single sample is the source of the 20 T cell receptor beta chains below, sequenced in a study of naive and memory T cell subsets. These receptors are not linked to any known antigen. An equimolar mix of two oligonucleotides served as the beta constant-region primer for TRBC1 and TRBC2. Four rounds of PCR amplified the ligated cDNA using nested alpha and beta constant-region primers plus SP2. TCRdb called the UMI-ligation and nested PCR reads again in MiXCR, with one record for every CDR3 protein. The table includes approximately 150,000 distinct CDR3 sequences, under 25% detected once. The study, taken as a whole, reports: A few larger clonotypes appeared in naive repertoires, especially CD8, possibly memory cells re-expressing CD45RA.

Material: naive CD4+ T cells from blood. The receptor source for this set is a human donor in good health.

The chain joins TRBV4-1 to TRBJ1-1; D ambiguous. The CDR3 runs 13 residues. Trimming stripped 1 base from V and 9 bases from J, with 12 bases between. Germline V gene data show CDR1 as MGHRA and CDR2 as YSYEKL. CDR3 protein: CASSQAATHKAFF. CDR3 nucleotide sequence: TGCGCCAGCAGCCAAGCGGCCACCCATAAAGCTTTCTTT.

The chain links TRBV6-5 to TRBJ2-7; 9 bases line up with TRBD1. The ends lost 5 bases at V and 9 bases at J; junction bases unmatched: 8. This CDR3 region has 13 residues. The germline V gene encodes CDR1 MNHEY and CDR2 SVGAGI. CDR3 region: CASSPGTGSRQYF. CDR3 nucleotides: TGTGCCAGCAGTCCCGGGACAGGGAGTAGGCAGTACTTC.

The chain combines TRBV7-2 with TRBJ2-1; 10 bases match TRBD2. The CDR3 extends over 16 amino acids. From germline, CDR1 is SGHTA and CDR2 FQGNSA. V gave up 5 bases and J gave up 7 bases; unmatched junction bases: 11. The CDR3 sequence: CASSPLAGLPGNEQFF. CDR3 in DNA: TGTGCCAGCAGCCCACTAGCGGGACTCCCTGGGAATGAGCAGTTCTTC.

The rearrangement uses TRBV7-2 and TRBJ2-3, with D perhaps matching TRBD2 (6 bases). This CDR3 is 14 amino acids long. V lost 5 bases and J 0 bases, leaving 9 bases between the germline ends. Germline CDR1 SGHTA, CDR2 FQGNSA. This chain's CDR3 is CASSAGLSTDTQYF. The DNA for the CDR3 is TGTGCCAGCAGCGCGGGACTTAGCACAGATACGCAGTATTTT.

For the CDR3, the DNA is TGCAGCGCTGGGACTAGCGGACAAGAGACCCAGTACTTC. As protein: CSAGTSGQETQYF. V is TRBV29-1 and J is TRBJ2-5, with 11 bases identical to TRBD2. CDR3 length: 13 amino acids. V was pared by 7 bases and J by 2 bases, with 3 bases of the junction left unmatched. Germline V gene data show CDR1 as SQVTM and CDR2 as ANQGSEA.

This clonotype was seen more than once but under ten times. The chain has TRBV7-9 and TRBJ1-5, with D possibly matching TRBD1 (5 bases). With 5 bases removed from V and 6 bases from J, the gap between germline ends came to 26 bases. Germline CDR1 is SEHNR and CDR2 is FQNEAQ (reference sequence). CDR3 length equals 18 residues. CDR3 DNA sequence: TGTGCCAGCAGCCTGGGGGGTTCGGCAGGGAGTTTGGGTCAGCCCCAGCATTTT. Translating gives CASSLGGSAGSLGQPQHF.

The rearrangement uses TRBV28 and TRBJ2-7; D gene unclear. Per germline, CDR1 MDHEN and CDR2 SYDVKM. V dropped 5 bases and J dropped 3 bases, with 14 bases sitting between them. CDR3 length: 14 residues. The CDR3 sequence: CASSPPGGSYEQYF. CDR3 in DNA: TGTGCCAGCAGTCCCCCAGGCGGTAGCTACGAGCAGTACTTC.

The chain employs TRBV6-1 and TRBJ2-7, with 8 bases identical to TRBD2. This CDR3 contains 14 residues. V trimming: 4 bases; J trimming: 3 bases; junction bases outside the gene matches: 5. The germline V gene encodes CDR1 MNHNS and CDR2 SASEGT. CDR3 region: CASSVLAGSYEQYF. As DNA, the CDR3 is TGTGCCAGCAGTGTTCTAGCGGGTAGCTACGAGCAGTACTTC.

This chain joins TRBV2 and TRBJ2-7, with a weak D call TRBD2 (6 bases). The germline gives CDR1 SNHLY, CDR2 FYNNEI. The CDR3 contains 13 residues. Deletions cut 6 bases from V and 0 bases from J, with 9 bases between. CDR3 DNA sequence: TGTGCCAGCAGGGACGGGAGCTCCTACGAGCAGTACTTC. It codes for CASRDGSSYEQYF.

The chain employs TRBV12-3 or TRBV12-4 and TRBJ2-1; either TRBD1 or TRBD2 may fit D (5 bases each). Trimming took off 4 bases at V and 4 bases at J, with 11 bases between the two ends. The CDR3 spans 14 residues. The CDR3 protein is CASSSLRGYNEQFF. CDR3 DNA sequence: TGTGCCAGCAGTTCCCTGAGGGGTTACAATGAGCAGTTCTTC.

There are many counts of this clonotype. The rearrangement uses TRBV18 and TRBJ2-3, with D uncertain. The CDR3 consists of 15 residues. Looked up from germline, CDR1 is KGHSH and CDR2 is LQKENI. Trimming took off 1 base at V and 3 bases at J, with 11 bases between the two ends. CDR3 loop: CASSPRKGSTDTQYF. CDR3 bases: TGTGCCAGCTCACCACGCAAGGGATCTACAGATACGCAGTATTTT.

The V call is TRBV29-1, the J call TRBJ2-2; 12 positions agree with TRBD2. Germline CDR1 is SQVTM and CDR2 is ANQGSEA. The CDR3 runs to 15 residues. The CDR3: CSILAGGGHTGELFF. In DNA, the CDR3 is TGCAGTATACTAGCGGGAGGAGGTCACACCGGGGAGCTGTTTTTT.

This clonotype was detected a few times. V is TRBV11-2 and J is TRBJ1-6; D unresolved. Germline CDR1 SGHAT, CDR2 FQNNGV. Between the trimmed V and J ends, which lost 6 bases and 9 bases, there was a span of 12 bases. The CDR3 is 13 residues long. The chain's CDR3 is CASRTARGSPLHF. The CDR3 coding sequence is TGTGCCAGCAGAACGGCGCGGGGTTCACCCCTCCACTTT.

The gene calls are TRBV29-1 and TRBJ2-3; TRBD1 matches at 9 bases. Per germline, CDR1 SQVTM and CDR2 ANQGSEA. There are 14 residues in the CDR3. Trimming at V came to 7 bases and at J to 0 bases, leaving 5 bases not matched to a gene. This chain's CDR3 is CSGRTGVSTDTQYF. CDR3 sequence (DNA): TGCAGCGGGAGGACAGGGGTTAGCACAGATACGCAGTATTTT.

This clonotype was observed a handful of times. The chain joins TRBV5-4 to TRBJ2-3; D remains unclear. CDR3 size: 15 residues. Trimming left V 5 bases short and J 0 bases short, with 13 bases between. Germline-derived CDR1 and CDR2 are SGHNT and YYREEE (reference sequence). CDR3 sequence reads: CASSPGPASTDTQYF. Here the CDR3 DNA reads TGTGCCAGCAGTCCCGGACCGGCTAGCACAGATACGCAGTATTTT.

This sequence joins TRBV5-1 and TRBJ2-1, with 7 bases that match TRBD1. J gave up 6 bases and V 3 bases, and 9 bases lay outside the gene matches. There are 15 residues in the CDR3. CDR1 SGHRS and CDR2 YFSETQ come from the germline V gene. The CDR3, as DNA: TGCGCCAGCAGCTATACAGGGGAAACCCTCAATGAGCAGTTCTTC. Translation: CASSYTGETLNEQFF.

The genes are TRBV20-1 and TRBJ1-2; D possibly corresponds to TRBD1 (5 bases). Germline lookup yields CDR1 DFQATT and CDR2 SNEGSKA (reference sequence). Trimming took off 5 bases at V and 7 bases at J, with 17 bases between the two ends. The CDR3 totals 13 residues. CDR3 sequence (DNA): TGCAGTGCTCCTTCAGGGAGCGGGTCTGGCTACACCTTC. Residues: CSAPSGSGSGYTF.

This clonotype was recorded at least ten times. The DNA of the CDR3 is TGTGCCAGCAGCTCTAGACAGGGATTTCAGCCCCAGCATTTT. Protein: CASSSRQGFQPQHF. This chain uses TRBV7-2 with TRBJ1-5; 7 bases are a match to TRBD1. The V gene end was trimmed by 4 bases and the J gene end by 6 bases; junction bases not matched to a gene: 6. CDR3 length equals 14 residues. CDR1 and CDR2 (germline): SGHTA, FQGNSA.

This clonotype was recorded a few times. The chain has TRBV12-5 and TRBJ2-1; TRBD1 matches 8 bases. Germline loops: CDR1 LGHNT, CDR2 FRNRAP. The CDR3 length is 18 residues. Trimming removed 1 base from V and 4 bases from J; junction bases left unmatched: 12. The CDR3 reads CASGLGNSPTGVYNEQFF. CDR3 nucleotide sequence: TGTGCTAGTGGTTTGGGAAATTCTCCGACAGGGGTTTACAATGAGCAGTTCTTC.

This clonotype was counted only a few times. The rearrangement joins TRBV3-1 to TRBJ1-5; D is unresolved. This CDR3 spans 15 amino acids. Germline-derived CDR1 and CDR2 are LGHDT and YNNKEL (reference sequence). V lost 0 bases and J lost 3, with 9 bases in between. This chain's CDR3 is CASSQDRTNNQPQHF. CDR3 in DNA: TGTGCCAGCAGCCAAGACAGGACGAACAATCAGCCCCAGCATTTT.